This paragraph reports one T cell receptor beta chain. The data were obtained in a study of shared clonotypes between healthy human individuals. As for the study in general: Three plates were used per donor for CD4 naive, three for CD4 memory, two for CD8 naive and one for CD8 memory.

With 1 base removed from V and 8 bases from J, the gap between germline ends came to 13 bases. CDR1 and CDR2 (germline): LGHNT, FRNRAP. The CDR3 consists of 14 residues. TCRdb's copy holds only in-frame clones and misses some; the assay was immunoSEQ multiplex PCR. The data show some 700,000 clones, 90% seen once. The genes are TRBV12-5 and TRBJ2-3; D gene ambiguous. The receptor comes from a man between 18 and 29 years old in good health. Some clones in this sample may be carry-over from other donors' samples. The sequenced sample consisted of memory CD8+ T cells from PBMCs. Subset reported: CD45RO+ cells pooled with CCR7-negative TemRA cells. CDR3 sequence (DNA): TGTGCTAGTGGTTTGGACATTGACCTAGGTACGCAGTATTTT. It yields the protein CASGLDIDLGTQYF.